This T cell receptor (beta chain) is drawn from a study of Graves' ophthalmopathy and Graves' hyperthyroidism. This clonotype was recorded a few times. RNA transcripts yielded amplified TCR beta CDR3 regions. HTBI primers primed a first-round RT-PCR, and a second-round multiplex PCR followed. Each CDR3 protein gets one entry after TCRdb re-called the multiplex PCR reads with MiXCR. The table has roughly 400,000 distinct CDR3 sequences, approximately 17% seen once. The TCR was taken from an adult woman with stable Graves' hyperthyroidism. Sequencing was performed on peripheral blood.

The CDR3 sequence: CASSWDRDRGGGTQYF. The CDR3 coding sequence is TGTGCCAGCAGCTGGGACCGGGACAGGGGCGGGGGGACCCAGTACTTC. V and J are TRBV13 and TRBJ2-5, with 10 positions matching TRBD1. CDR3 length equals 16 residues. CDR1 and CDR2 from the germline V gene are PRHDT and FYEKMQ (reference sequence). V lost 4 bases, J lost 7 bases, and 12 bases stayed unmatched.